This entry concerns a single T cell receptor (beta chain). The time point was: before trial treatment. This specimen comes from a study of low-dose radiotherapy and immunotherapy resistance in tumors. On the study more broadly: Per fraction, Cohort 2 was given 1 Gy every two weeks, accumulating a total of 13 Gy over 26 weeks. Given every two weeks, intravenous cyclophosphamide 200 mg/m2 preceded radiation and immunotherapy by one day. Both drugs were delivered intravenously to patients (nivolumab 240 mg every two weeks and ipilimumab 1 mg/kg every six weeks).

The CDR3 contains 14 residues. CDR1 SNHLY and CDR2 FYNNEI come from the germline V gene. Trimming removed 6 bases from V and 5 bases from J; junction bases left unmatched: 5. Alpha and beta chains were covered, as first-strand cDNA relied on TRAV- and TRBV-specific primers. TCR amplification involved roughly 21 PCR cycles with a constant-region primer and V-primer adapter. It was by in vitro transcription that isolated mRNA was amplified. TCRdb re-derived calls from the reads in MiXCR, one entry per CDR3 protein. The table includes 59,000 or so distinct CDR3 sequences, around 27% detected once. Here the sequenced sample was PBMCs, taken before treatment. This rearrangement joins TRBV2 to TRBJ2-5; 11 positions agree with TRBD2. The sequence derives from a male donor with rectosigmoid adenocarcinoma. In DNA form, the CDR3 reads TGTGCCAGCAGCGTAGCGGGGGGGCATGAGACCCAGTACTTC. It encodes CASSVAGGHETQYF.